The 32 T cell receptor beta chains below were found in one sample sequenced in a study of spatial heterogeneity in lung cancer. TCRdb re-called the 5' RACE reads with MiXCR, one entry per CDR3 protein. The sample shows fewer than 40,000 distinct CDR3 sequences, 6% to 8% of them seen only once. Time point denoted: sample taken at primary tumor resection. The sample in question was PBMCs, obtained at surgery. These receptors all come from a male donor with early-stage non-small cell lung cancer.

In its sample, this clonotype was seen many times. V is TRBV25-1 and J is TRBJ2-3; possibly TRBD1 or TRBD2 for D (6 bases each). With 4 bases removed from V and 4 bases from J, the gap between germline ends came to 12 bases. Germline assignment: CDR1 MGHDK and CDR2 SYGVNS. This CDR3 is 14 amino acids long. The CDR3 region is CASSGGGGADTQYF. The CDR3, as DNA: TGTGCCAGCAGTGGCGGAGGGGGAGCAGATACGCAGTATTTT.

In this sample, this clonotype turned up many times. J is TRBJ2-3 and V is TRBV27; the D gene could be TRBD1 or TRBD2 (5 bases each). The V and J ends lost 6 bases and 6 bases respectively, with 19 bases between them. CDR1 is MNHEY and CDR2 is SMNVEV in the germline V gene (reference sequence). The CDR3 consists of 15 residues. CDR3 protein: CASSRDGAAVDTQYF. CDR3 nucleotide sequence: TGTGCCAGCAGCCGGGACGGGGCAGCGGTGGATACGCAGTATTTT.

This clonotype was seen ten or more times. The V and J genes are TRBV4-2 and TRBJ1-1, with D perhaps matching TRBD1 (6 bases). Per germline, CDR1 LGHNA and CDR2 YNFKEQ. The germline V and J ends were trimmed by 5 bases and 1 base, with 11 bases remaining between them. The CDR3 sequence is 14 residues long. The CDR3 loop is CASSAGRGNTEAFF. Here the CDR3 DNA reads TGTGCCAGCAGCGCAGGCAGGGGGAACACTGAAGCTTTCTTT.

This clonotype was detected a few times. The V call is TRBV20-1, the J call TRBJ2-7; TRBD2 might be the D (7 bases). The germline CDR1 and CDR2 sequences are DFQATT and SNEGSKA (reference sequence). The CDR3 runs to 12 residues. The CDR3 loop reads CSATGGSYEQYV. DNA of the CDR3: TGCAGCGCGACGGGGGGCTCGTACGAGCAGTACGTC.

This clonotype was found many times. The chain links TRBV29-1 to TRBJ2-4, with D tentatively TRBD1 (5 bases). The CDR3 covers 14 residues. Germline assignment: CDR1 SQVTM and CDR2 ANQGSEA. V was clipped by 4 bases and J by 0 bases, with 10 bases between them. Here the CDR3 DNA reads TGCAGCGTTGCCCAGGGATTAGCCAAAAACATTCAGTACTTC. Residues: CSVAQGLAKNIQYF.

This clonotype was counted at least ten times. CDR3 residues: CASSVVSGNTGELFF. The CDR3 DNA reads as TGTGCCAGCAGCGTAGTAAGCGGTAACACCGGGGAGCTGTTTTTT. The chain is built from TRBV9 and TRBJ2-2; possible D gene TRBD2, 5 bases. CDR3 length: 15 residues. Germline assignment: CDR1 SGDLS and CDR2 YYNGEE. V was shortened by 0 bases and J by 2 bases, with 8 bases between the two germline ends. The complete variable domain, with remaining parts taken from reference TRBV9 and TRBJ2-2, reads DSGVTQTPKHLITATGQRVTLRCSPRSGDLSVYWYQQSLDQGLQFLIQYYNGEERAKGNILERFSAQQFPDLHSELNLSSLELGDSALYFCASSVVSGNTGELFFGEGSRLTVL.

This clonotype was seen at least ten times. This CDR3 reads CASSLGSGTGRAEQYF. The CDR3 nucleotides are TGTGCCAGCAGCTTAGGGTCGGGGACGGGGCGTGCCGAGCAGTACTTC. This rearrangement joins TRBV7-6 to TRBJ2-7; possibly TRBD1 or TRBD2 for D (5 bases each). Per the germline V gene, CDR1 is SGHVS and CDR2 is FNYEAQ. V lost 1 base and J 6 bases, leaving 19 bases between the germline ends. This CDR3 spans 16 amino acids.

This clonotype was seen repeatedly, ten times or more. The chain's CDR3 is CAISESGGSGGAYEQYF. The CDR3 coding sequence is TGTGCCATCAGTGAGTCGGGTGGTAGCGGGGGTGCCTACGAGCAGTACTTC. V gene TRBV10-3 combines with J gene TRBJ2-7; 9 bases align to TRBD2. With 0 bases clipped from V and 2 bases from J, the junction kept 8 bases outside the gene matches. Germline V gives CDR1 ENHRY, CDR2 SYGVKD. The CDR3 covers 17 residues.

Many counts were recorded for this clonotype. In DNA form, the CDR3 reads TGTGCCAGCAGCCCACAGGGCGTTAATGAAAAACTGTTTTTT. Protein product: CASSPQGVNEKLFF. J is TRBJ1-4 and V is TRBV7-3; tentatively, D is TRBD1 (6 bases). The CDR3 spans 14 residues. V lost 5 bases and J 4 bases, leaving 11 bases between the germline ends. CDR1 and CDR2 (germline): SGHTA, FQGTGA.

The CDR3 spells CASSTTGRRYTF. The CDR3 DNA follows: TGTGCCAGCAGCACCACAGGTCGGCGCTACACCTTC. The V call is TRBV11-2, the J call TRBJ1-2, with D possibly matching TRBD1 (5 bases). V gave up 5 bases and J gave up 9 bases, with 13 bases separating them. From germline, CDR1 is SGHAT and CDR2 FQNNGV. This CDR3 region has 12 residues.

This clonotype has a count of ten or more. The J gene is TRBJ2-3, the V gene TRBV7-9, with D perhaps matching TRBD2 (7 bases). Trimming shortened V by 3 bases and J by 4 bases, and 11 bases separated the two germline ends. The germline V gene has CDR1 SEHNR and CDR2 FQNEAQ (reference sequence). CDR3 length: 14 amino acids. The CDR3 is CASSFAGAADTQYF. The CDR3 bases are TGTGCCAGCAGCTTTGCGGGGGCCGCAGATACGCAGTATTTT.

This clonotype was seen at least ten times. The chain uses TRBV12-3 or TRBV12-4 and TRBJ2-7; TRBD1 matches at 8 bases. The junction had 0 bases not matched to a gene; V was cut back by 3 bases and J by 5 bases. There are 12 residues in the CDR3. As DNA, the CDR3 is TGTGCCAGCAGTTTGACAGGGGACGAGCAGTACGTC. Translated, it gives CASSLTGDEQYV.

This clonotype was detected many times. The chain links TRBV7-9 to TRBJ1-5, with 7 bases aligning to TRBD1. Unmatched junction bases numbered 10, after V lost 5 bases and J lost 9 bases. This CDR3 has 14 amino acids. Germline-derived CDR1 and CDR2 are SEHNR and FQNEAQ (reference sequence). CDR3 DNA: TGTGCCAGCAGCACAGGGACAGAGGGAATGCCCCAGCATTTT. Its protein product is CASSTGTEGMPQHF.

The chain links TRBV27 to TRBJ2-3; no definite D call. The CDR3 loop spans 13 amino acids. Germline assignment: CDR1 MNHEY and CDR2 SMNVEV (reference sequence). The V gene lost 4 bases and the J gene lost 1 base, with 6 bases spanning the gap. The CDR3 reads CASSSPGTDTQYF. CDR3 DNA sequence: TGTGCCAGCAGTTCTCCCGGCACAGATACGCAGTATTTT.

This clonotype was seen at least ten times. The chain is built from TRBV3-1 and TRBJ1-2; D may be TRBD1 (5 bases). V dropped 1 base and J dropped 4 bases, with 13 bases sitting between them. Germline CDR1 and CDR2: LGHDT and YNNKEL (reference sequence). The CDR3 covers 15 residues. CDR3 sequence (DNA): TGTGCCAGCAGCCAAGGGCCCGGGGCGAGCTATGGCTACACCTTC. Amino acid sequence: CASSQGPGASYGYTF.

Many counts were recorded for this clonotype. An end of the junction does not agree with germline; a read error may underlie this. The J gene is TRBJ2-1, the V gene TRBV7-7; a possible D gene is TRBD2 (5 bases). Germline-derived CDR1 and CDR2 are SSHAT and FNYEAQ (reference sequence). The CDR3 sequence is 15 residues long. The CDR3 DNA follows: TGTGCTAGCAGCTTAGAGGGATTGGATTTGGATGAGCAGTTCTTC. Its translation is CASSLEGLDLDEQFF.

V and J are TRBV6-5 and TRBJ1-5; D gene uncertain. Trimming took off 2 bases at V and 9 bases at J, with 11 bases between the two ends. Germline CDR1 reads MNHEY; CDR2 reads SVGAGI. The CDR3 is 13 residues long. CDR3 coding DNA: TGTGCCAGCAGTTACGATAGCGGACGGCCCCAGCATTTT. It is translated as CASSYDSGRPQHF.

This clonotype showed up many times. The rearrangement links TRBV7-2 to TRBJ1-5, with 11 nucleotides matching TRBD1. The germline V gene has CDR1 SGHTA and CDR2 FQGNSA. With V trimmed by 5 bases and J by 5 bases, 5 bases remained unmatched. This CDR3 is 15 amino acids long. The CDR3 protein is CASSPGQGAYQPQHF. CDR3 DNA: TGTGCCAGCAGCCCCGGACAGGGGGCCTATCAGCCCCAGCATTTT.

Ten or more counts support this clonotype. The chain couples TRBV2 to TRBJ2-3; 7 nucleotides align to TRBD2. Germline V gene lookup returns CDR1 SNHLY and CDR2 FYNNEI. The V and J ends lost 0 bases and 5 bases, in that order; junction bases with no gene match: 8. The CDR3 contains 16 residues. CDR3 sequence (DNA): TGTGCCAGCAGTGAAGCATTGGGCGGGAGAGGAGATACGCAGTATTTT. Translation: CASSEALGGRGDTQYF.

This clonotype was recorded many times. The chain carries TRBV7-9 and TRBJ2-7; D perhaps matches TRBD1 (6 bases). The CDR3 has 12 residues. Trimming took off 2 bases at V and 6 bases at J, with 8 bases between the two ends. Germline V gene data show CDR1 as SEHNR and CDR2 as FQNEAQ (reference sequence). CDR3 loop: CASSLRTAEQYF. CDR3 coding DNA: TGTGCCAGCAGCTTAAGGACAGCCGAGCAGTACTTC.

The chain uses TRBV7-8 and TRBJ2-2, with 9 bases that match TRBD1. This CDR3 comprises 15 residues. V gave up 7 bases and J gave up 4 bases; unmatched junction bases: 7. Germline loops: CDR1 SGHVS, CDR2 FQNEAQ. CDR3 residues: CASINRGLTTGELFF. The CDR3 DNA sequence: TGTGCCAGCATAAACAGGGGGCTTACCACCGGGGAGCTGTTTTTT.

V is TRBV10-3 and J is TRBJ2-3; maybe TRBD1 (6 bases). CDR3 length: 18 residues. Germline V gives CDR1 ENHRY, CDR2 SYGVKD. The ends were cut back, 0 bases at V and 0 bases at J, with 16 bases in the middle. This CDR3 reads CAISESAGRGPSTDTQYF. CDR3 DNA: TGTGCCATCAGTGAGTCCGCCGGCAGGGGCCCTAGCACAGATACGCAGTATTTT.

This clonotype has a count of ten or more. The CDR3, as DNA: TGTGCCAGCAGTTCTTATTCCTACGAGCAGTACGTC. Translation gives CASSSYSYEQYV. The chain joins TRBV28 to TRBJ2-7; D remains unclear. The V gene's germline CDR1 is MDHEN and CDR2 SYDVKM. The CDR3 covers 12 residues. Trimming took 4 bases from V and 1 from J, leaving 5 bases between them.

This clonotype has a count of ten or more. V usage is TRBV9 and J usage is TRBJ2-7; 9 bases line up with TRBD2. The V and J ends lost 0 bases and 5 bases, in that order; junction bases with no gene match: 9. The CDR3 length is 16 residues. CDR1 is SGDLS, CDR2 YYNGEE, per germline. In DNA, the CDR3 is TGTGCCAGCAGCGTAGGCTCAGCGGGGGGTAGCGACGAGCAGTACTTC. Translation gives CASSVGSAGGSDEQYF.

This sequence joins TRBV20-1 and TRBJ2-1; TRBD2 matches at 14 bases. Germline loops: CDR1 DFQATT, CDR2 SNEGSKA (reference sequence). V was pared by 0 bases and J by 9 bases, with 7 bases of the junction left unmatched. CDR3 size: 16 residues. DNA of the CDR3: TGCAGTGCTAGAGATTCCGGGACTAGCGGGGGTATTGAGCAGTTCTTC. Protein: CSARDSGTSGGIEQFF.

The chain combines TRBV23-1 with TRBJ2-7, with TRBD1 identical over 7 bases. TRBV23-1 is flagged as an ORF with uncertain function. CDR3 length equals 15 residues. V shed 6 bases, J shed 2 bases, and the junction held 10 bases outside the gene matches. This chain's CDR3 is CASRVTGDSAYEQYV. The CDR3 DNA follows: TGCGCCAGCAGAGTCACAGGGGATTCAGCCTACGAGCAGTACGTC.

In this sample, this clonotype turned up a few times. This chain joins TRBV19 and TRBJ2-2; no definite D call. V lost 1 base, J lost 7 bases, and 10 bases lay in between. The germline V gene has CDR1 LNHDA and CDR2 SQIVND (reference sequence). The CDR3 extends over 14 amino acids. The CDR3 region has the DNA TGTGCCAGTAGTATAGTTCAGGCTGTCGGGGAGCTGTTTTTT. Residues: CASSIVQAVGELFF.

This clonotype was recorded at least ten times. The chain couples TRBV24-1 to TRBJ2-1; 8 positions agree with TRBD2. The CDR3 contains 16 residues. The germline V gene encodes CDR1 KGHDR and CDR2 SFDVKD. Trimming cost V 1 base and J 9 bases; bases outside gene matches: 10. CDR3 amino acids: CATSDLKAGEYGEQFF. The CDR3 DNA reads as TGTGCCACCAGTGATTTAAAAGCGGGAGAGTACGGTGAGCAGTTCTTC.

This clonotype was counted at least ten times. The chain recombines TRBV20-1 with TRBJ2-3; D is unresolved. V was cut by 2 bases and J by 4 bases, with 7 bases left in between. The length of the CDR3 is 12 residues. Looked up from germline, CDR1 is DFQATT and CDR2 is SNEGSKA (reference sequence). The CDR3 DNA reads TGCAGTGCTAGACCCGGATCAGATACGCAGTATTTT. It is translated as CSARPGSDTQYF.

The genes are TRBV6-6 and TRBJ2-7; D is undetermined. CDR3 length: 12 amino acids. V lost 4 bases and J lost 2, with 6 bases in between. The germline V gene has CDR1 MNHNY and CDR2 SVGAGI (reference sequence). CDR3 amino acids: CASSSDPYEQYV. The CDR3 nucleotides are TGTGCCAGCAGTTCGGACCCCTACGAGCAGTACGTC.

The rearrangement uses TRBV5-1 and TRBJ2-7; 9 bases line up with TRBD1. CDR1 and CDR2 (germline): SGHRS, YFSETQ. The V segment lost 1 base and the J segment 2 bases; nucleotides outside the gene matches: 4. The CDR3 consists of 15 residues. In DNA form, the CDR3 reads TGCGCCAGCAGCTTGCGGGGACAGGGAGCCTACGAGCAGTACTTC. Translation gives CASSLRGQGAYEQYF. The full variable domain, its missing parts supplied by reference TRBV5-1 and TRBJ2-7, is KAGVTQTPRYLIKTRGQQVTLSCSPISGHRSVSWYQQTPGQGLQFLFEYFSETQRNKGNFPGRFSGRQFSNSRSEMNVSTLELGDSALYLCASSLRGQGAYEQYFGPGTRLTVT.

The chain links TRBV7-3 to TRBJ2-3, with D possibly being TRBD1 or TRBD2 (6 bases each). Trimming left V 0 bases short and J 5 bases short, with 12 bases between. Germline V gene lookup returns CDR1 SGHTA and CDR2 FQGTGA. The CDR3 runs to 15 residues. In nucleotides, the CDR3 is TGTGCCAGCAGCTTAACGTTGGGGGGCTTAGATACGCAGTATTTT. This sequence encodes CASSLTLGGLDTQYF.